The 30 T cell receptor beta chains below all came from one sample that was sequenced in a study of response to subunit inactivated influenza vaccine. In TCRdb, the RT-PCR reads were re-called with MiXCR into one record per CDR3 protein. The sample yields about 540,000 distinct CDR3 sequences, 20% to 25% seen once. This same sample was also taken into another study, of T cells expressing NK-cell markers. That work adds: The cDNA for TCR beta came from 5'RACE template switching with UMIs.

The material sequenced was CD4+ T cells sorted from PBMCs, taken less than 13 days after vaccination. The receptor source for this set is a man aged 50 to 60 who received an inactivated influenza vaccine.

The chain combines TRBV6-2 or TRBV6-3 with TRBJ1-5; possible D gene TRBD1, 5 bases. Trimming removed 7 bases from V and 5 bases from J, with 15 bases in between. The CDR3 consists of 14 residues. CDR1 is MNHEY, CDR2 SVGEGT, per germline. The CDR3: CASISSWGDQPQHF. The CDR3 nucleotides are TGTGCCAGCATTTCCTCGTGGGGCGATCAGCCCCAGCATTTT.

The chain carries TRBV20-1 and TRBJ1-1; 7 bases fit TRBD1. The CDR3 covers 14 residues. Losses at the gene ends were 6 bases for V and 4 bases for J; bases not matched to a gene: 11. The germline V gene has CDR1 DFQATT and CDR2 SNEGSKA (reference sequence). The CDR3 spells CSARRQGLGTEAFF. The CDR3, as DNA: TGCAGTGCCCGTAGACAGGGTTTGGGCACTGAAGCTTTCTTT.

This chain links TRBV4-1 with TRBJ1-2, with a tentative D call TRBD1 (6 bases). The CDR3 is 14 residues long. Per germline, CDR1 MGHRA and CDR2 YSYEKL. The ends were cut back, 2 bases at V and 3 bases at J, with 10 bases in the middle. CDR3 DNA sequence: TGCGCCAGCAGCCAACGCGAGGGGGACTATGGCTACACCTTC. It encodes CASSQREGDYGYTF.

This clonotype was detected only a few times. CDR3 protein: CASSYSLRGGYYNEQFF. CDR3 bases: TGTGCCAGCAGTTACTCGTTGCGGGGCGGCTACTACAATGAGCAGTTCTTC. V is TRBV6-2 or TRBV6-3 and J is TRBJ2-1; tentatively, D is TRBD2 (6 bases). The CDR3 extends over 17 amino acids. Germline V lookup: CDR1 MNHEY, CDR2 SVGEGT. The ends were cut back, 0 bases at V and 3 bases at J, with 15 bases in the middle.

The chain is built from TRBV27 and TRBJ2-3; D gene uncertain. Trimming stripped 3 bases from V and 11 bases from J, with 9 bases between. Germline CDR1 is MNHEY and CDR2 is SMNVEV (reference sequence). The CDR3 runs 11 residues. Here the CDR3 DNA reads TGTGCCAGCAGTTTCGGGCACGGGCAGTATTTT. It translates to CASSFGHGQYF.

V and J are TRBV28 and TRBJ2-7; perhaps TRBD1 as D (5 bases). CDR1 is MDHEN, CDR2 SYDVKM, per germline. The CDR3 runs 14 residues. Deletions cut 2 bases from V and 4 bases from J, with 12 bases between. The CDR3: CASSLPGAAYEQYF. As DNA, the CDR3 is TGTGCCAGCAGTTTACCTGGGGCAGCTTACGAGCAGTACTTC.

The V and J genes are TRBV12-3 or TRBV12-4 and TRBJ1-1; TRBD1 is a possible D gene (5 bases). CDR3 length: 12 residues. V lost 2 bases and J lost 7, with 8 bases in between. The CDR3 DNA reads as TGTGCCAGCAGTTTAATGGGGCGTGAAGCTTTCTTT. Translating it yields CASSLMGREAFF.

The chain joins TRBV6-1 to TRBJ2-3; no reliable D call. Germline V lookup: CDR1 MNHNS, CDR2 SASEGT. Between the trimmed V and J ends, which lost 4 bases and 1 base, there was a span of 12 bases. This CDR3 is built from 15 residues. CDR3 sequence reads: CASSGRSFGTDTQYF. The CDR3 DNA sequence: TGTGCCAGCAGTGGTCGGTCGTTCGGCACAGATACGCAGTATTTT.

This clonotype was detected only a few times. Here the CDR3 DNA reads TGTGCCAGCAGTTTAGCTGGGACAGGGTTCCAGCCCCAGCATTTT. Translating gives CASSLAGTGFQPQHF. The chain combines TRBV12-3 or TRBV12-4 with TRBJ1-5, with 9 nucleotides matching TRBD1. The CDR3 is made up of 15 amino acids. V shed 0 bases and J 7 bases; nucleotides not matched to a gene: 4.

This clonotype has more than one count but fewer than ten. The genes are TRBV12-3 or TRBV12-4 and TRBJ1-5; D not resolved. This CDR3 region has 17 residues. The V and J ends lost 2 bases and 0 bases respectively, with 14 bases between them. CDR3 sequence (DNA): TGTGCCAGCAGTTTAAGGGATCTACACTTTAGCAATCAGCCCCAGCATTTT. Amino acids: CASSLRDLHFSNQPQHF.

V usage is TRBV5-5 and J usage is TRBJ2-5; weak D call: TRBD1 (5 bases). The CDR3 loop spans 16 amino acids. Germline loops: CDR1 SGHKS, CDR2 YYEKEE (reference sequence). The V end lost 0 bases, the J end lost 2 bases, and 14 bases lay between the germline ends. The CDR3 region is CASSLGQTLNQETQYF. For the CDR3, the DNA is TGTGCCAGCAGCTTGGGACAGACCCTTAATCAAGAGACCCAGTACTTC.

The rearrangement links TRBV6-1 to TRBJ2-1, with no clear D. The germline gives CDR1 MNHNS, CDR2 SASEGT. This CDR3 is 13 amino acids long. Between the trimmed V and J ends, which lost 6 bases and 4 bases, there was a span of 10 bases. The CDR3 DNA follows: TGTGCCAGCAGGACTCCCAGGTACAATGAGCAGTTCTTC. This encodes CASRTPRYNEQFF.

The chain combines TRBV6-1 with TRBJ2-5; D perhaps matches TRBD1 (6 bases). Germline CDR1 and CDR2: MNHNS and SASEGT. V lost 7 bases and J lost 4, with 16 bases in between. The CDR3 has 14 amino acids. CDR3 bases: TGTGCCAGCACCAAAGAAGGGGGTTTAGAGACCCAGTACTTC. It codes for CASTKEGGLETQYF.

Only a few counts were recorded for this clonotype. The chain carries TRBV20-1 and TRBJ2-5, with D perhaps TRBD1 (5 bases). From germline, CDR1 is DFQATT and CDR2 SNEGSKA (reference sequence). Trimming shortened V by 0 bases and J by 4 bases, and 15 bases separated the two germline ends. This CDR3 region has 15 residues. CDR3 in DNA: TGCAGTGCTAGAGATTGGGGCCCCAAGGGAGAGACCCAGTACTTC. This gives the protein CSARDWGPKGETQYF.

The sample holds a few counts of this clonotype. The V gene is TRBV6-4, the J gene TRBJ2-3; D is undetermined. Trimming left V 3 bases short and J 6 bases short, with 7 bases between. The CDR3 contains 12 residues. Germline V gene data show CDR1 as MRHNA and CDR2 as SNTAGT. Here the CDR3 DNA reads TGTGCCAGCAGTGATGGACGGGATACGCAGTATTTT. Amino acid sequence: CASSDGRDTQYF.

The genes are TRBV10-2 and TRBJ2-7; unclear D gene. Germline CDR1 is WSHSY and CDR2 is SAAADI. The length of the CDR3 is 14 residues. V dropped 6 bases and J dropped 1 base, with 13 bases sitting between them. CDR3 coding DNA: TGCGCCAGCAGGGCAGGACGTCGATCCTACGAGCAGTACTTC. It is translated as CASRAGRRSYEQYF.

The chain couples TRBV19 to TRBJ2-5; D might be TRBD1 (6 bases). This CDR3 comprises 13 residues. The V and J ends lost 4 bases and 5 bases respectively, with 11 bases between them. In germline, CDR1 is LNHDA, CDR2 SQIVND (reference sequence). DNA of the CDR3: TGTGCCAGTAGTAGGGGACAATCTGAGACCCAGTACTTC. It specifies CASSRGQSETQYF.

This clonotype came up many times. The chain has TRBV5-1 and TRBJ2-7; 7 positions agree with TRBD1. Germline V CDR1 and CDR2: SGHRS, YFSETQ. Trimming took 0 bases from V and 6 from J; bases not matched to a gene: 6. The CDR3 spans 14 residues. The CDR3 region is CASSLDQGDSEQYF. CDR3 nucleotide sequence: TGCGCCAGCAGCTTGGATCAGGGGGATAGCGAGCAGTACTTC.

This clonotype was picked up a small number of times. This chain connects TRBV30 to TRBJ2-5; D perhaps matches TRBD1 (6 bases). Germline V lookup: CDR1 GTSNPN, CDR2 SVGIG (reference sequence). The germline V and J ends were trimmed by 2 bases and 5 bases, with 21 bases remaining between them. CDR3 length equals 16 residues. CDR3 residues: CAWSLVTGSAVETQYF. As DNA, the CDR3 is TGTGCCTGGAGTCTGGTGACAGGAAGCGCAGTTGAGACCCAGTACTTC.

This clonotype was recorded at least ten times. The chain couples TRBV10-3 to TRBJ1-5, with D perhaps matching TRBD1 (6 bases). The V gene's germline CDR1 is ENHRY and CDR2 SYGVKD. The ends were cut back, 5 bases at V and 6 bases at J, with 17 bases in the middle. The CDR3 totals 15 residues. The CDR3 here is CAISQQGPGIQPQHF. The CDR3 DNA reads TGTGCCATCAGTCAACAGGGACCAGGTATTCAGCCCCAGCATTTT.

CDR3 in amino acids: CSVEKSGGDEQFF. The CDR3 DNA reads as TGCAGCGTTGAAAAAAGTGGGGGCGATGAGCAGTTCTTC. The chain carries TRBV29-1 and TRBJ2-1, with D possibly matching TRBD1 (6 bases). Trimming left V 2 bases short and J 8 bases short, with 13 bases between. Germline-derived CDR1 and CDR2 are SQVTM and ANQGSEA. The CDR3 runs to 13 residues.

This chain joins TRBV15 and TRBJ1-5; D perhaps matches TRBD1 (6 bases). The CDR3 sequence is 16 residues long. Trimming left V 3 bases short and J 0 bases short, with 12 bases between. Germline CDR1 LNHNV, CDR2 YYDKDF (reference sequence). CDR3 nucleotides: TGTGCCACCAGCAGGGGGGCTGGCAATAGCAATCAGCCCCAGCATTTT. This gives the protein CATSRGAGNSNQPQHF.

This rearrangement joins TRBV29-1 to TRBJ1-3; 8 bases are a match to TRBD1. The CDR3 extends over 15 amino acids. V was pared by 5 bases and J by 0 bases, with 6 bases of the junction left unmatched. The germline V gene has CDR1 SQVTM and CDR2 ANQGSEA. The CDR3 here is CSVQRTGTSGNTIYF. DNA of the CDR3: TGCAGCGTTCAAAGGACAGGGACCTCTGGAAACACCATATATTTT.

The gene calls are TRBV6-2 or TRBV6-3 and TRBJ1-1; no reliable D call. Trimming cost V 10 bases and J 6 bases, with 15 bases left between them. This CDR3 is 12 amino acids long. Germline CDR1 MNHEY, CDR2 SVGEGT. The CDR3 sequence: CATSSPGAEAFF. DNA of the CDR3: TGTGCCACCAGCTCACCCGGTGCTGAAGCTTTCTTT.

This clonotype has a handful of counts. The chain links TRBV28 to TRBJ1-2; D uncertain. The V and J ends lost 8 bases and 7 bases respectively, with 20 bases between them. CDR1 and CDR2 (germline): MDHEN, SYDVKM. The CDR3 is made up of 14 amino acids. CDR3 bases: TGTGCCAGCGGGTCGGCCGGGCGGATATTTGGCTACACCTTC. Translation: CASGSAGRIFGYTF.

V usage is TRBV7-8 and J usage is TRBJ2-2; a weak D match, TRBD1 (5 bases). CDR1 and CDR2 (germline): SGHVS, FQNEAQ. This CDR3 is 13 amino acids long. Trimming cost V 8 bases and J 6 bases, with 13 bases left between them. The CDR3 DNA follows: TGTGCCAGCCGGCTTAGACAGCCCGGGGAGCTGTTTTTT. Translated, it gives CASRLRQPGELFF.

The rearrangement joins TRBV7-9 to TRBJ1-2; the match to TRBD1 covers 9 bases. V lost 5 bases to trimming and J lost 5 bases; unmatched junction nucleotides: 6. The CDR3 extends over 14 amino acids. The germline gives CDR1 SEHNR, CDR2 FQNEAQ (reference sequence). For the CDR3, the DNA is TGTGCCAGCAGCACCGGGACAGGGCTTTATGGCTACACCTTC. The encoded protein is CASSTGTGLYGYTF. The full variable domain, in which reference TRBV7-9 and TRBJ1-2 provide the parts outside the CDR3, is DTGVSQNPRHKITKRGQNVTFRCDPISEHNRLYWYRQTLGQGPEFLTYFQNEAQLEKSRLLSDRFSAERPKGSFSTLEIQRTEQGDSAMYLCASSTGTGLYGYTFGSGTRLTVV.

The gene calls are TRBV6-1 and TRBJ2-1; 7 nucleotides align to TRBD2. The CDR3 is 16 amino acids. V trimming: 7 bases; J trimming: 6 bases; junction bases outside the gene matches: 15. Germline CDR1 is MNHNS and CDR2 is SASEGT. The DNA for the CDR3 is TGTGCCAGCATGAGATCCGGGACTATCGGGAGCAATGAGCAGTTCTTC. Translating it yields CASMRSGTIGSNEQFF.

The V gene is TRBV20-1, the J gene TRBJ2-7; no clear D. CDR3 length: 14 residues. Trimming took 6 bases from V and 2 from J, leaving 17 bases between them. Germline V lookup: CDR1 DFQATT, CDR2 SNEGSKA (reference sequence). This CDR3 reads CSAPLGRNPYEQYF. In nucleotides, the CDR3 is TGCAGTGCCCCCCTGGGCCGAAACCCCTACGAGCAGTACTTC.

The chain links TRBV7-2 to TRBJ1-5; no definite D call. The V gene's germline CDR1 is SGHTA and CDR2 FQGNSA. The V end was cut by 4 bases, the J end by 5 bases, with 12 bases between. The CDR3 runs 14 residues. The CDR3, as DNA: TGTGCCAGCAGCTCAGTGGGGTACGATCAGCCCCAGCATTTT. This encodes CASSSVGYDQPQHF.